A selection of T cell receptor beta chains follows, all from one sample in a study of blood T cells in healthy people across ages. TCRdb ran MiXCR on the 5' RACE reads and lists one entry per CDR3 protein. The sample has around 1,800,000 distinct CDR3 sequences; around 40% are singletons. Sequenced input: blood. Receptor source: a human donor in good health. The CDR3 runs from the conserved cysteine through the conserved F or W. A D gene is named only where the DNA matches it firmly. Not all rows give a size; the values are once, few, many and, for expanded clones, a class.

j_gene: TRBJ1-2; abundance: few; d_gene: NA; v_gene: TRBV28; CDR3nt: TGTGCCAGCAGTTCAGGGGAATCTCATGGCTACACCTTC; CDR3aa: CASSSGESHGYTF
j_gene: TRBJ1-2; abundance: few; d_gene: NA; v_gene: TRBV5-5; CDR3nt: TGTGCCATCGGGGGGAGAGGTCGGTATGGCTACACCTTC; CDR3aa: CAIGGRGRYGYTF
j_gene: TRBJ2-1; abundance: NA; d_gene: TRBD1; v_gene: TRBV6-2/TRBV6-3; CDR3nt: TGTGCCAGCAGTACCCGACAGGGGTCGAGGGATGAGCAGTTCTTC; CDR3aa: CASSTRQGSRDEQFF
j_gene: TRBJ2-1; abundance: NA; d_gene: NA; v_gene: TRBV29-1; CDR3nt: TGCAGCGCCGGGGTGAGGACAGTCACAAGTGAGCAGTTCTTC; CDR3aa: CSAGVRTVTSEQFF
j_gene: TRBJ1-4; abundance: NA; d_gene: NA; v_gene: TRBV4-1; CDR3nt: TGCGCCAGCAGCCAAGATTGGACCCTTAATGAAAAACTGTTTTTT; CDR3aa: CASSQDWTLNEKLFF
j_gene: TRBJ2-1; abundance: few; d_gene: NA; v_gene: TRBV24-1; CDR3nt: TGTGCCACCAGCACCCGGGGCGCTGGAGGGGATGAGCAGTTCTTC; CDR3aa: CATSTRGAGGDEQFF
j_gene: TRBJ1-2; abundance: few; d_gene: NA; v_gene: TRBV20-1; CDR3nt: TGCAGTGCTAACCCTCGGGCGTACAGTGGGCACTATGGCTACACCTTC; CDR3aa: CSANPRAYSGHYGYTF
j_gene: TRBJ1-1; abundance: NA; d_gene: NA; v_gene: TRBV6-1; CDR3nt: TGTGCCAGCAGTGATGGGTGGACTGAAGCTTTCTTT; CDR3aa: CASSDGWTEAFF
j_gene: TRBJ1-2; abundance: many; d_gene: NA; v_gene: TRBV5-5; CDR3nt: TGTGCCAGCGCGGGCAGGCCGAACTATGGCTACACCTTC; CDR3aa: CASAGRPNYGYTF
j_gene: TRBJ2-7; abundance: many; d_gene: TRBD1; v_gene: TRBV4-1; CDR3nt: TGCGCCAGCAGCGACGCCGGGACAGGGATCTACGAGCAGTACTTC; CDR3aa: CASSDAGTGIYEQYF
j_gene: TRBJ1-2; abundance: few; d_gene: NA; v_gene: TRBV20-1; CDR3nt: TGCAGTGTCACACGGGCCTCAGCTAACTATGGCTACACCTTC; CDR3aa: CSVTRASANYGYTF
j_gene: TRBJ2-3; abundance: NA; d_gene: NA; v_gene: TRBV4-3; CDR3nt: TGCGCCAGCAGCCAAGATGGAGGCGCGGGGGCCGCGGGAGATACGCAGTATTTT; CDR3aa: CASSQDGGAGAAGDTQYF
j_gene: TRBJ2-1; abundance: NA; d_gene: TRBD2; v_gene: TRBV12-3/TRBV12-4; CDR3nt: TGTGCCAGCAGTTCCTCTAGCGGGGGGGCTCACAATGAGCAGTTCTTC; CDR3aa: CASSSSSGGAHNEQFF
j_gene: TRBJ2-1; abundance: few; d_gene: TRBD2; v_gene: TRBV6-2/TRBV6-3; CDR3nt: TGTGCCAGCAGTTTAGCGGGGGCCCGCTACAATGAGCAGTTCTTC; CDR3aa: CASSLAGARYNEQFF
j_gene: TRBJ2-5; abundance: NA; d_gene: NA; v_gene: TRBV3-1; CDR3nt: TGTGCCAGCAGCCAAGCTGAAACATTATTATCCGAGGCCCAGTACTTC; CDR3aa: CASSQAETLLSEAQYF
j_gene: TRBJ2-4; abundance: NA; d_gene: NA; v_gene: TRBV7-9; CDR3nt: TGTGCCAGCAGTCGAGTGGTAGCCAAAAACATTCAGTACTTC; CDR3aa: CASSRVVAKNIQYF
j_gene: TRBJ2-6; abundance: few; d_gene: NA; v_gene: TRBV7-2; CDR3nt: TGTGCCAGCAGCTTAGTGGCTACAGGCATCCCTGGGGCCAACGTCCTGACTTTC; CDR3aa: CASSLVATGIPGANVLTF
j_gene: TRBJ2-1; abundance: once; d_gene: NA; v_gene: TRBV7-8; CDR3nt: TGTGCCAGCAGCTTAGTGAAAGCGGGTGAGCAGTTCTTC; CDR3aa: CASSLVKAGEQFF
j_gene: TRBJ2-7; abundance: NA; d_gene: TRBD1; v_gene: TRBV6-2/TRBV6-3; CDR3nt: TGTGCCAGCAATTCCGGGACAGACCGTTACGAGCAGTACTTC; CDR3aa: CASNSGTDRYEQYF
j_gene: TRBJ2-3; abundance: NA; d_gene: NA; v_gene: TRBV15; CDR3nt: TGTGCCACCAGCAGAGATCAGAGTCCCAGCACAGATACGCAGTATTTT; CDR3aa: CATSRDQSPSTDTQYF
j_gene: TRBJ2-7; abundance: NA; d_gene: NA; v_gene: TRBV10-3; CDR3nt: TGTGCCATCAGCCGGGAAGGGGCCTCCTACGAGCAGTACTTC; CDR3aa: CAISREGASYEQYF
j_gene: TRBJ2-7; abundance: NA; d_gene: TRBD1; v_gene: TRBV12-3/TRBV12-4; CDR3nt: TGTGCCAGCAGCTGGGACAGGGGGCGGGAGCAGTACTTC; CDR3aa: CASSWDRGREQYF
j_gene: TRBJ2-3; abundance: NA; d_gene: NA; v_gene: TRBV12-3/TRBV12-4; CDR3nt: TGTGCCAGCAGTTTTCCTAGCCGAAGCACAGATACGCAGTATTTT; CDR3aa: CASSFPSRSTDTQYF
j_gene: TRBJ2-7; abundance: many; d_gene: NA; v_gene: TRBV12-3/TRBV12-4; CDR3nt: TGTGCCACCGGGGTCGTATTAGGTGGCGAGCAGTACTTC; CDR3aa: CATGVVLGGEQYF
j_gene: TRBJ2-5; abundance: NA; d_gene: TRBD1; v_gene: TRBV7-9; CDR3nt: TGTGCCAGCAGCTCCGGGGGAGGACAGGGCGGTTTCGAGGAGCAGTACTTC; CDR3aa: CASSSGGGQGGFEEQYF
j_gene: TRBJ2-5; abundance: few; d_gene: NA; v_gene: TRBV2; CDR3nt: TGTGCCAGCAGTGAAGGGCAGAGTGGGACCCAGTACTTC; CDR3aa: CASSEGQSGTQYF
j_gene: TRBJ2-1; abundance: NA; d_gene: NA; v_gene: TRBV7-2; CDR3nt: TGTGCCAGCAGCTTAATTCCGCGGGGTATAGACAATGAGCAGTTCTTC; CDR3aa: CASSLIPRGIDNEQFF
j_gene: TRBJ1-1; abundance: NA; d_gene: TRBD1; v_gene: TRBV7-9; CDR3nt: TGTGCCAGCAGCAGGACAGGGGAGGAGACTGAAGCTTTCTTT; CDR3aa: CASSRTGEETEAFF
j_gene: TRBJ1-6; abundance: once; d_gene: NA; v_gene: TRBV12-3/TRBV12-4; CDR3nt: TGTGCCAGCAGTTTACACAGCCCCGATAATTCACCCCTCCACTTT; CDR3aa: CASSLHSPDNSPLHF
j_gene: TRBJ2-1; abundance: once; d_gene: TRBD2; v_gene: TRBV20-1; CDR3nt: TGCAGTGCTGGCCAAAACTTAGCGGGGGGGATCGATGAGCAGTTCTTC; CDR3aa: CSAGQNLAGGIDEQFF
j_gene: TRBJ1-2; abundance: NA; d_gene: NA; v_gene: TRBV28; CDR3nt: TGTGCCAGCAGTCCCGCCGGGAGATGGGTCGGGTATGGCTACACCTTC; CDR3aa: CASSPAGRWVGYGYTF
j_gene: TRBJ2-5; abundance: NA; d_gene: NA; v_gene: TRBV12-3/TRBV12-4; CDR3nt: TGTGCCAGCAGCCCCGGGACTCGGGGGTCATGGACCCAGTACTTC; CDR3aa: CASSPGTRGSWTQYF
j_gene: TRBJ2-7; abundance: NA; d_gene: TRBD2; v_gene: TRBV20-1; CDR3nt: TGCAGTGCCGTTGGACTAGCGGGGCGTCCGGGGGGCGAGCAGTACTTC; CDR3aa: CSAVGLAGRPGGEQYF
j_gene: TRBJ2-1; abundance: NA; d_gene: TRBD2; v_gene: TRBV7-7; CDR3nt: TGTGCTAGCAGCGCCGGGGGGGCAATAGGCAATGAGCAGTTCTTC; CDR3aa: CASSAGGAIGNEQFF
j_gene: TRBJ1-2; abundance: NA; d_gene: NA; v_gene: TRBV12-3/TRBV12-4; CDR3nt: TGTGCCAGCAGTCCAGGACAGATGTCTGACTATGGCTACACCTTC; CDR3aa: CASSPGQMSDYGYTF
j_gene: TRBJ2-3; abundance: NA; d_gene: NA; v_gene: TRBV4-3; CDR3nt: TGCGCCGGCAGCCAAACTAGCATGGAGACAGATACGCAGTATTTT; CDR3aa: CAGSQTSMETDTQYF
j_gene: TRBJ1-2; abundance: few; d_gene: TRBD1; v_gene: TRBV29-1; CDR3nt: TGCAGCGTAAACGACGGGACAGGGGACTATGGCTACACCTTC; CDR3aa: CSVNDGTGDYGYTF
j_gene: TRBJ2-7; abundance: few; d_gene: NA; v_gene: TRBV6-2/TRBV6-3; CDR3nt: TGTGCCAGCAGTGCGACCAGGGTCCCCTACGAGCAGTACTTC; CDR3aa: CASSATRVPYEQYF
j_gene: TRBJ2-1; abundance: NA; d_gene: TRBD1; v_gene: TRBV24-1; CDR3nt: TGTGCCACCGCCGACGCACAGGGGGGCGTCTCTAACGAGCAGTTCTTC; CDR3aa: CATADAQGGVSNEQFF
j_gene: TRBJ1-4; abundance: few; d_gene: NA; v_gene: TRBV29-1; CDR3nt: TGCAGCGTTAACAGGGTTCGAGGCGAAAAACTGTTTTTT; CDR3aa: CSVNRVRGEKLFF
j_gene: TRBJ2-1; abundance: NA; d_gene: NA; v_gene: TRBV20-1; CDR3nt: TGCAGTGCTAGACCACCGGTCGACGGGATTGGTGAGCAGTTCTTC; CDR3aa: CSARPPVDGIGEQFF
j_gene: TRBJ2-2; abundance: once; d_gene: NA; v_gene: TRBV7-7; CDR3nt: TGTGCTAGCAGCTTATACCCGGGGGCAAGCACCGGGGAGCTGTTTTTT; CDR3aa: CASSLYPGASTGELFF
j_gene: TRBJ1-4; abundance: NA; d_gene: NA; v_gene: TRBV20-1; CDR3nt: TGCAGTGCTCTTGCCTCGGGGTATGGCGAAAAACTGTTTTTT; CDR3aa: CSALASGYGEKLFF
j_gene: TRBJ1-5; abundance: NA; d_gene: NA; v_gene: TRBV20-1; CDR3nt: TGCAGTGCTTTAGGACCGGGATTGAGCAATCAGCCCCAGCATTTT; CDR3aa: CSALGPGLSNQPQHF
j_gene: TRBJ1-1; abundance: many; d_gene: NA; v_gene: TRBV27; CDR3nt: TGTGCCAGCAGGGCTTGGGGCCGACAAGCGGGTGAAGCTTTCTTT; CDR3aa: CASRAWGRQAGEAFF
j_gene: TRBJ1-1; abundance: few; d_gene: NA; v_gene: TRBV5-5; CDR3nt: TGTGCCAGCAGCTTGGAATTGCGGCTTGAAGCTTTCTTT; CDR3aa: CASSLELRLEAFF
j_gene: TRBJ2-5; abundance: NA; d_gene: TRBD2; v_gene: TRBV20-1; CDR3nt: TGCAGTGCTAGAGCTCATAGCGGGGGTGGGGAGACCCAGTACTTC; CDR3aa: CSARAHSGGGETQYF
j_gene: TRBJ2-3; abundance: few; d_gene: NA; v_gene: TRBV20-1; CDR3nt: TGCAGTGCTAGCGGGGCCGAACCTTACACAGATACGCAGTATTTT; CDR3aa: CSASGAEPYTDTQYF
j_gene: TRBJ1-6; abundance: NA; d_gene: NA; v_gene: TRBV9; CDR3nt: TGTGCCAGCAGCGTAGAGGCGGGACTGAATAGTTCACCCCTCCACTTT; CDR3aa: CASSVEAGLNSSPLHF
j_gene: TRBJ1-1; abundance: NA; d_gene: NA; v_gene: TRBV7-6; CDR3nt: TGTGCCAGCAGCTTAGCGACTCAGCTTATGAACACTGAAGCTTTCTTT; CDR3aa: CASSLATQLMNTEAFF